This TCR beta chain was documented in a study of blood T cell repertoires in COVID-19. CDR1 WNHNN and CDR2 SYGVQD come from the germline V gene (reference sequence). V shed 10 bases and J 4 bases; nucleotides not matched to a gene: 7. The CDR3 is made up of 15 amino acids. Some clones are missing from TCRdb's copy, which holds only in-frame ones; the method was immunoSEQ multiplex PCR. The sample lists under 250,000 clones, 60% to 85% occurring once. This rearrangement joins TRBV10-1 to TRBJ2-1, with 13 bases fitting TRBD2. Sequencing used peripheral blood. The source of this sequence is a woman aged 65 to 85 with acute or convalescent COVID-19. As DNA, the CDR3 is TGCGCCACCAGACCGGGACTAGCGGGATACAATGAGCAGTTCTTC. Its protein is CATRPGLAGYNEQFF.